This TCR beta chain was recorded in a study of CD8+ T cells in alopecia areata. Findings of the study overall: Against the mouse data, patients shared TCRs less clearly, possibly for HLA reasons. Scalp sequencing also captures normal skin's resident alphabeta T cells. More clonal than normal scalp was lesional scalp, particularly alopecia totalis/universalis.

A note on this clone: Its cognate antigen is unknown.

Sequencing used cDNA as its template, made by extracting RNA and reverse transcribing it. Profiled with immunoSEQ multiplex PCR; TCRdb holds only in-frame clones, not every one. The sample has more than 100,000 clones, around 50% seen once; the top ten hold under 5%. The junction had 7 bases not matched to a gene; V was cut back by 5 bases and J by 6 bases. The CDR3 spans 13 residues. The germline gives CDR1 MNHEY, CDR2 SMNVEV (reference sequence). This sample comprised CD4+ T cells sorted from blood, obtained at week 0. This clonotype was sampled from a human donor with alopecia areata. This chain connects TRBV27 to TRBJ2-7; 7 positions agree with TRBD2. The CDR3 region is CASSPRTSSEQYF. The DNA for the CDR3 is TGTGCCAGCAGTCCCCGGACTAGTAGCGAGCAGTACTTC.